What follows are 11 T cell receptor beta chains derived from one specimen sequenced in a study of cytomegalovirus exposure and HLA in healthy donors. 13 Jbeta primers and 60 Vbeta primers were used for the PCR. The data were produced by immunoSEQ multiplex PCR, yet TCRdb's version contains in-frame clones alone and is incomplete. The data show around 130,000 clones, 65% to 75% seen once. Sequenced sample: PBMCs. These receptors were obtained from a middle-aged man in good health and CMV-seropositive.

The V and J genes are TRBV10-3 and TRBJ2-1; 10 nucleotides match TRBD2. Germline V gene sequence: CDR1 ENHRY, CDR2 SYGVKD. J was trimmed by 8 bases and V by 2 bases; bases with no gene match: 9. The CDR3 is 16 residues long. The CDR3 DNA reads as TGTGCCATCAGTGAGGCGCTAGCGGGAGATCTCTATGAGCAGTTCTTC. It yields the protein CAISEALAGDLYEQFF.

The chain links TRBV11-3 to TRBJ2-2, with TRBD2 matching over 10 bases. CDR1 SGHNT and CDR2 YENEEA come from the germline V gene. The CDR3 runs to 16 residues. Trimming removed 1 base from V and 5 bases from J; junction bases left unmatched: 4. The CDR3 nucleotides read TGTGCCAGCAGCTTAGGGGTGACTAGCGGGACCGGGGAGCTGTTTTTT. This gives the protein CASSLGVTSGTGELFF.

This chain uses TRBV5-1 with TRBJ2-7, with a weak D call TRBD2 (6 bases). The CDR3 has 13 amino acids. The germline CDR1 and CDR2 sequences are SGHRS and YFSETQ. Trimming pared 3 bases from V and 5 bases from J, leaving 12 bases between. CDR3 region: CASSSASEHEQYF. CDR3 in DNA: TGCGCCAGCAGCTCCGCTAGCGAGCACGAGCAGTACTTC.

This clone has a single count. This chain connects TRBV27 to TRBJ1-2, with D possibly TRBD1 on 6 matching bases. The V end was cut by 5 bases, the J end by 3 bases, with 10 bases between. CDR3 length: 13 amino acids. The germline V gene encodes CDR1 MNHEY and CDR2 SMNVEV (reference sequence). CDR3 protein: CASSRQAYYGYTF. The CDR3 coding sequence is TGTGCCAGCAGTCGACAGGCCTACTATGGCTACACCTTC.

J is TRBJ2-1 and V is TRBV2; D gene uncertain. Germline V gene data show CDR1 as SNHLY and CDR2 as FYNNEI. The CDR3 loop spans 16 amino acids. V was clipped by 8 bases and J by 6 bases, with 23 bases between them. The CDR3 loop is CASPPLRRQTLNEQFF. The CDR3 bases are TGTGCCAGCCCCCCCCTGAGGCGCCAAACACTCAATGAGCAGTTCTTC. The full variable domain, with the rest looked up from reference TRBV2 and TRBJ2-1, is EPEVTQTPSHQVTQMGQEVILRCVPISNHLYFYWYRQILGQKVEFLVSFYNNEISEKSEIFDDQFSVERPDGSNFTLKIRSTKLEDSAMYFCASPPLRRQTLNEQFFGPGTRLTVL.

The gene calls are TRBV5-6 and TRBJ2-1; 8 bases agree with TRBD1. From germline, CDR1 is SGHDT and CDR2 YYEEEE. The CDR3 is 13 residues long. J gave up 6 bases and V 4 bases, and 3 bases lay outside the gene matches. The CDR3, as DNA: TGTGCCAGCAGCACCGGACAGGGCAATGAGCAGTTCTTC. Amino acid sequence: CASSTGQGNEQFF.

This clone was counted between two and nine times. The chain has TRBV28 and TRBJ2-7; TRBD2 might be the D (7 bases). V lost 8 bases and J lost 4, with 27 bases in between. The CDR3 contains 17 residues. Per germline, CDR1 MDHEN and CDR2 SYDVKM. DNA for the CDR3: TGTGCCAGCCCCCCTTCGGGGGGCCTCCCCCCTGGTTACGAGCAGTACTTC. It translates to CASPPSGGLPPGYEQYF.

Here the CDR3 DNA reads TGCGCCAGCAGCTTGGTAATAGCGGGAGAGGTTGGGGCCAACGTCCTGACTTTC. The encoded protein is CASSLVIAGEVGANVLTF. The chain recombines TRBV5-1 with TRBJ2-6; 9 bases match TRBD2. The CDR3 runs to 18 residues. From germline, CDR1 is SGHRS and CDR2 YFSETQ. Losses at the gene ends were 0 bases for V and 3 bases for J; bases not matched to a gene: 7.

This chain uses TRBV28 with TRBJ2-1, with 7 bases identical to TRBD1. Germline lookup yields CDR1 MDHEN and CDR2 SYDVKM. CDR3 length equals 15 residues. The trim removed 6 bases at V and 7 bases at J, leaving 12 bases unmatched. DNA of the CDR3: TGTGCCAGCAGCGTTGACAGGGACCCCAGGAATGAGCAGTTCTTC. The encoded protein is CASSVDRDPRNEQFF.

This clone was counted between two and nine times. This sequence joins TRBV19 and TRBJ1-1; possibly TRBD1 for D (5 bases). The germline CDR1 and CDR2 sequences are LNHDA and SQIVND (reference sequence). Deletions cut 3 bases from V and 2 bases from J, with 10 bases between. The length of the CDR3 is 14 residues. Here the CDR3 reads CASSIFDSNTEAFF. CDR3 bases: TGTGCCAGTAGTATCTTTGACAGCAACACTGAAGCTTTCTTT.

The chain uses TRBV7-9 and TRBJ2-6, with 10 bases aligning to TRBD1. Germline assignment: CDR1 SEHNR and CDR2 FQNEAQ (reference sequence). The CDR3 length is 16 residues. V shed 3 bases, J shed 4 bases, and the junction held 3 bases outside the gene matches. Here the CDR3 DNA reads TGTGCCAGCAGCTTGAGACAGGGGGCCGGGGCCAACGTCCTGACTTTC. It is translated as CASSLRQGAGANVLTF.